Listed below are T cell receptor beta chains from one sample, sequenced in a study. TCRdb fed the RT-PCR reads into MiXCR, producing one record per CDR3 protein. Of approximately 720,000 distinct CDR3 sequences in the sample, about 14% were seen once. Sequenced: memory CD4+ T cells from blood. The receptors originated from a female donor in good health, serving as a healthy control. Each CDR3 is given with its conserved first and last residue. D genes are given only for firm matches. The size entry is marked missing in some rows and otherwise reads once, few, many or a size class.

J gene | V gene | clone size | D gene | CDR3 DNA | CDR3 protein
TRBJ2-7 | TRBV28 | few | TRBD2 | TGTGCCAGCAGTCTCTGGACTAGCGGTTCCTCTTTAGGCGAGCAGTACTTC | CASSLWTSGSSLGEQYF
TRBJ2-3 | TRBV28 | - | TRBD2 | TGTGCCAGCACGGCCCTAGCGGCCGCTCGAGATACGCAGTATTTT | CASTALAAARDTQYF
TRBJ2-1 | TRBV11-2 | - | - | TGTGCCAGCAGCTTAGAAGGGGAAGTGGGTCTGACGCAGTTCTTC | CASSLEGEVGLTQFF
TRBJ1-3 | TRBV9 | few | - | TGTGCCAGCAGCGTAGGGAACAGCGGCTCTGGAAACACCATATATTTT | CASSVGNSGSGNTIYF
TRBJ2-5 | TRBV7-9 | - | TRBD1 | TGTGCCAGCAGCTCAGGCATGGGACAGGGTTTCGGGAAGACCCAGTACTTC | CASSSGMGQGFGKTQYF
TRBJ1-1 | TRBV5-1 | many | - | TGTGCCAGCAGCTCCTCGGGGAACACTGAAGCTTTCTTT | CASSSSGNTEAFF
TRBJ1-1 | TRBV24-1 | - | - | TGTGCCACCAGTGGAGGGGGAGGGAAGGCTGAAGCTTTCTTT | CATSGGGGKAEAFF
TRBJ2-1 | TRBV18 | many | - | TGTGCCAGCTCACCACGAGGGGGTGAGCAGTTCTTC | CASSPRGGEQFF
TRBJ2-4 | TRBV4-2 | many | - | TGTGCCAGCAGCACGGGACTCCGCCGGGGTGCAAAAAACATTCAGTACTTC | CASSTGLRRGAKNIQYF
TRBJ2-3 | TRBV5-1 | few | - | TGCGCCAGCAGCCTACCACAGGGTGGGGCCACAGATACGCAGTATTTT | CASSLPQGGATDTQYF
TRBJ2-7 | TRBV28 | - | - | TGTGCCAGCAGTTTATTTGTAGTAGGAGGGCAATACGAGCAGTACTTC | CASSLFVVGGQYEQYF
TRBJ2-3 | TRBV9 | - | TRBD2 | TGTGCCAGCAGCGTTATAGCGGGAGTCTCAGATACGCAGTATTTT | CASSVIAGVSDTQYF
TRBJ1-1 | TRBV12-3/TRBV12-4 | - | - | TGTGCCAGCTATCTAGTGGTCGGGAACACTGAAGCTTTCTTT | CASYLVVGNTEAFF
TRBJ1-1 | TRBV18 | few | - | TGTGCCAGCTTCCCCTCAAGGGGGTACACTGAAGCTTTCTTT | CASFPSRGYTEAFF
TRBJ1-1 | TRBV3-1 | - | - | TGTGCCAGCAGCCAACGCCTGAACACTGAAGCTTTCTTT | CASSQRLNTEAFF
TRBJ1-5 | TRBV2 | - | TRBD1 | TGTGCCTGTCAGGGACAGGGAAATCAGCCCCAGCATTTT | CACQGQGNQPQHF
TRBJ1-2 | TRBV12-3/TRBV12-4 | many | - | TGTGCCACCGGGGGTACAGCTCGGCCCTATGGCTACACCTTC | CATGGTARPYGYTF
TRBJ2-3 | TRBV4-2 | many | TRBD2 | TGTGCCAGCAGCCAAGATAAACATACGGGAGGGCCGGAAGATACGCAGTATTTT | CASSQDKHTGGPEDTQYF
TRBJ1-3 | TRBV2 | once | TRBD1 | TGTGCCAGCACCATCTGGACAGGCGGCACCATATATTTT | CASTIWTGGTIYF
TRBJ1-1 | TRBV4-2 | few | - | TGTGCCAGCAGCCAAGATGTACATTCCCCTGAAGCTTTCTTT | CASSQDVHSPEAFF
TRBJ2-1 | TRBV12-3/TRBV12-4 | - | TRBD2 | TGTGCCAGCAGCTCAGACCTTACGCGGGGGGCTTGGGGTAATGAGCAGTTCTTC | CASSSDLTRGAWGNEQFF
TRBJ2-5 | TRBV10-3 | few | TRBD2 | TGTGCCATCAGTGCACATGGGACTAGCGGGAGAGGAGAGACCCAGTACTTC | CAISAHGTSGRGETQYF
TRBJ1-2 | TRBV12-3/TRBV12-4 | - | - | TGTGCCAGCCATCCGGGCGGTTCCTATGGCTACACCTTC | CASHPGGSYGYTF
TRBJ1-3 | TRBV13 | few | - | TGTGCCAGCAGCCCAAGGGGAAACACCATATATTTT | CASSPRGNTIYF
TRBJ2-3 | TRBV20-1 | - | TRBD1 | TGCAGTGTCAAATCCGGGACAGGGGGCACAGATACGCAGTATTTT | CSVKSGTGGTDTQYF
TRBJ2-7 | TRBV29-1 | many | - | TGCAGCGCCTGGACACCCAGCGCGAACTACGAGCAGTACTTC | CSAWTPSANYEQYF
TRBJ2-1 | TRBV12-3/TRBV12-4 | - | - | TGTGCCAGCAGTTCTGGGTCAGGGGGGACTGAGCAGTTCTTC | CASSSGSGGTEQFF
TRBJ1-1 | TRBV10-3 | few | TRBD1 | TGTGCCATCGCCGGACAGGGGGGTTCGAACACTGAAGCTTTCTTT | CAIAGQGGSNTEAFF
TRBJ2-2 | TRBV4-3 | - | TRBD2 | TGCGCCAGCAGCCAAGATCCGGCGGGAGGGGGGTTGTTTTTT | CASSQDPAGGGLFF
TRBJ1-1 | TRBV20-1 | - | - | TGCAGTGCTAGGGCGGAGTGGGGGCTCGGGGCTTTCTTT | CSARAEWGLGAFF
TRBJ1-5 | TRBV30 | - | - | TGTGCCTGGACCCGGACGGGGCTAAATCAGCCCCAGCATTTT | CAWTRTGLNQPQHF
TRBJ2-1 | TRBV12-3/TRBV12-4 | - | - | TGTGCCAGCAGTTTAAGGTCTGAGCAGTTCTTC | CASSLRSEQFF
TRBJ2-5 | TRBV4-3 | - | TRBD2 | TGCGCCAGCAGCCAAGATCCCTACCTAGCGGGAGACCGGGAGACCCAGTACTTC | CASSQDPYLAGDRETQYF
TRBJ1-1 | TRBV4-3 | many | TRBD1 | TGCGCCAGCAGCCAAGCCCAGGGGGGGGAAACTGAAGCTTTCTTT | CASSQAQGGETEAFF
TRBJ2-3 | TRBV20-1 | few | - | TGCAGTGCTAGAGATCTGACGGGAAACACAGATACGCAGTATTTT | CSARDLTGNTDTQYF
TRBJ1-6 | TRBV7-9 | few | - | TGTGCCAGCAGCGCATCCACAGGGCGCAATTCACCCCTCCACTTT | CASSASTGRNSPLHF
TRBJ2-1 | TRBV18 | few | - | TGTGCCAGCTCACCGGCTTTCGGGACAGAGCAGTTCTTC | CASSPAFGTEQFF
TRBJ2-3 | TRBV6-2/TRBV6-3 | - | TRBD2 | TGTGCCAGCAGTACCCGACTAGCGGCCGCCCATACGCAGTATTTT | CASSTRLAAAHTQYF
TRBJ2-2 | TRBV6-2/TRBV6-3 | few | TRBD2 | TGTGCCAGCAGTTACAGAGCGGGGGGGGCGAACACCGGGGAGCTGTTTTTT | CASSYRAGGANTGELFF
TRBJ1-2 | TRBV2 | few | TRBD1 | TGTGCCAGCAGCCGCGGGGGACAGGGTGTACTCGACTACACCTTC | CASSRGGQGVLDYTF
TRBJ2-2 | TRBV27 | - | - | TGTGCCAGCAGTTTGGGGGGATGGGTCGGGGAGCTGTTTTTT | CASSLGGWVGELFF
TRBJ1-6 | TRBV27 | - | - | TGTGCCGGCGCCGCGTTTTATAATTCACCCCTCCACTTT | CAGAAFYNSPLHF
TRBJ2-3 | TRBV20-1 | - | TRBD1 | TGCAGTGCTCAGGGACAGCCCACAGATACGCAGTATTTT | CSAQGQPTDTQYF
TRBJ2-3 | TRBV6-2/TRBV6-3 | few | - | TGTGCCAGCAGTTACGTAGACAACACAGATACGCAGTATTTT | CASSYVDNTDTQYF
TRBJ2-7 | TRBV15 | many | - | TGTGCCACCAGCCTGGCAGTCTCCTACGAGCAGTACTTC | CATSLAVSYEQYF